These T cell receptor beta chains were read from a single sample in a study of blood T cell repertoires in COVID-19. Assay: immunoSEQ multiplex PCR; the TCRdb copy retains only in-frame clones and omits some. The data show about 670,000 clones, with 75% to 90% seen just once and about 0.26% held by the top ten. The sample comprised peripheral blood. These receptors all come from a young woman with acute or convalescent COVID-19. CDR3s include the opening cysteine and the closing phenylalanine or tryptophan. Clone size is not always given. Where it is, it says once, few, many or a class for expanded clones.

- TRBV5-5 CASSTPPGQGGPNYGYTF
- TRBV7-6 CASSLSGPGADIHTNYGYTF
- TRBV10-3 CAISDPPSGGTDTQYF
- TRBV5-6 CASSFRDSGGYTF
- TRBV27 CASRGAHRTGPFNEQFF
- TRBV7-9 CASSLITGANSKSYEQYF
- TRBV19 CASTTDRGLSYGYTF
- TRBV6-4 CASSPYGQNYGYTF
- TRBV7-9 CASSLDGQGGTEAFF
- TRBV6-5 CASSYSGQGVGEQFF
- TRBV7-8 CASSFGGSSYEQYF
few TRBV20-1 CSARGLDTIYF
- TRBV4-2 CASSRNFNEQFF
- TRBV25-1 CASVRNRAGGGEQYF
- TRBV23-1 CARKGSRAAFF
- TRBV7-6 CASSHLPGGDNEKLFF
- TRBV30 CAWSVKGAANEKLFF
- TRBV10-2 CASSDGAGDSYEQYF
- TRBV19 CASTSDRVNQPQHF
- TRBV6-5 CAGVGGAGYRDTIYF
once TRBV6-5 CASRGDTSGANVLTF
- TRBV19 CASSTTRGQIGSNQPQHF
- TRBV12-3/TRBV12-4 CASSKGVGAFF
- TRBV6-5 CASSYSRQGIAFF
- TRBV19 CASKQGARNEQFF
- TRBV28 CASSLRQLNTEAFF
- TRBV4-1 CASSQGPGGPNTEAFF
- TRBV6-2/TRBV6-3 CASSRDYAARTAFF
- TRBV29-1 CSVQGAEAFF
once TRBV30 CAWNRAQETQYF
few TRBV29-1 CSVWNRGREKLFF
- TRBV4-1 CASSQGRTGDEKLFF
- TRBV7-9 CASSLASARPTEAFF
- TRBV14 CASSQDRTRQGEQFF
- TRBV19 CASSIVDRGYEQYF
- TRBV27 CASSVKGVVSYEQYF
- TRBV6-4 CATPVWEKLFF
- TRBV6-4 CASSGTETGELFF
- TRBV14 CASSQGGTGKNIQYF
- TRBV3-1/TRBV3-2 CASSQPRTEDEKLFF
- TRBV7-9 CASSLIPESNEKLFF
few TRBV27 CASSFVQGAYEQYF
- TRBV7-2 CASSLVPRGNYGYTF
- TRBV6-5 CASGRQESYNEQFF
once TRBV12-3/TRBV12-4 CASSFRGNNEQFF
- TRBV19 CASSDRGPQGAQHF
- TRBV14 CASSQALQGASGGYTF
- TRBV5-6 CASSPSPLILKGYTF